Below are 24 T cell receptor beta chains sequenced from a single sample in a study of CD8+ T cells in alopecia areata. TCR sequencing used cDNA made by reverse transcription of extracted RNA. The method was immunoSEQ multiplex PCR; TCRdb's version includes in-frame clones alone and lacks a portion of them. The sample holds under 70,000 clones, 96% seen once. The sample in question was CD8+ T cells sorted from blood, obtained at week 0. All receptors come from a human donor with alopecia areata.

The gene calls are TRBV19 and TRBJ1-2; tentatively, D is TRBD1 (5 bases). Germline V lookup: CDR1 LNHDA, CDR2 SQIVND (reference sequence). V dropped 3 bases and J dropped 5 bases, with 10 bases sitting between them. The CDR3 length is 13 residues. The CDR3 loop is CASSMTTVYGYTF. CDR3 in DNA: TGTGCCAGTAGTATGACGACAGTATATGGCTACACCTTC.

This clone showed up just once. The chain recombines TRBV29-1 with TRBJ2-1, with 13 bases aligning to TRBD2. This CDR3 comprises 15 residues. Trimming cost V 3 bases and J 5 bases; bases outside gene matches: 4. The germline gives CDR1 SQVTM, CDR2 ANQGSEA. This chain's CDR3 is CSVEGTSGTNNEQFF. In nucleotides, the CDR3 is TGCAGCGTTGAGGGGACTAGCGGGACTAACAATGAGCAGTTCTTC.

The gene calls are TRBV6-1 and TRBJ2-5, with a weak D call TRBD2 (7 bases). Germline lookup yields CDR1 MNHNS and CDR2 SASEGT. The CDR3 contains 14 residues. V lost 4 bases to trimming and J lost 7 bases, with 16 bases between them. CDR3 nucleotides: TGTGCCAGCAGTGCCCGGGGGGCTAAGGGGACCCAGTACTTC. It specifies CASSARGAKGTQYF.

The chain couples TRBV4-1 to TRBJ2-7, with D hard to call. The CDR3 is made up of 15 amino acids. Germline CDR1 and CDR2: MGHRA and YSYEKL. Trimming took off 0 bases at V and 0 bases at J, with 9 bases between the two ends. CDR3 nucleotides: TGCGCCAGCAGCCAAGATCTTGGCCTCTCCTACGAGCAGTACTTC. As protein: CASSQDLGLSYEQYF.

The chain has TRBV29-1 and TRBJ2-5, with TRBD2 matching 12 bases. The J call may be wrong; the DNA end is better matched by TRBJ2-7. The CDR3 length is 14 residues. In germline, CDR1 is SQVTM, CDR2 ANQGSEA. The DNA for the CDR3 is TGCAGCGTTGAACTAGCGGGGGGGCCCTACGAGCAGTACTTC. It yields the protein CSVELAGGPYEQYF.

CDR3: CASSLDRANYGYTF. CDR3 coding DNA: TGTGCCAGCAGTTTAGACAGGGCTAACTATGGCTACACCTTC. V usage is TRBV27 and J usage is TRBJ1-2; 7 bases are a match to TRBD1. The germline CDR1 and CDR2 sequences are MNHEY and SMNVEV (reference sequence). This CDR3 contains 14 residues. Trimming removed 2 bases from V and 0 bases from J; junction bases left unmatched: 0.

The rearrangement joins TRBV7-9 to TRBJ2-5, with 9 bases fitting TRBD1. This CDR3 has 14 residues. Germline-derived CDR1 and CDR2 are SEHNR and FQNEAQ (reference sequence). With 5 bases clipped from V and 4 bases from J, the junction kept 5 bases outside the gene matches. The CDR3 spells CASSPGQGSETQYF. Here the CDR3 DNA reads TGTGCCAGCAGCCCGGGACAGGGATCAGAGACCCAGTACTTC.

The sample holds one count of this clone. The CDR3 is CASSVGTRLQETQYF. The CDR3 nucleotides are TGTGCCAGCAGCGTTGGGACTAGACTTCAGGAGACCCAGTACTTC. The rearrangement joins TRBV7-8 to TRBJ2-5, with 8 nucleotides matching TRBD2. CDR1 and CDR2 from the germline V gene are SGHVS and FQNEAQ. The V and J ends lost 5 bases and 5 bases, in that order; junction bases with no gene match: 10. The CDR3 totals 15 residues.

CDR3 loop: CASSLAWGELFF. In DNA form, the CDR3 reads TGTGCCAGCAGCTTAGCCTGGGGGGAGCTGTTTTTT. The chain is built from TRBV11-2 and TRBJ2-2; unclear D gene. V shed 1 base and J shed 8 bases, with 5 bases lying between them. Germline V gene data show CDR1 as SGHAT and CDR2 as FQNNGV. The CDR3 runs to 12 residues.

Only one count was recorded for this clone. V gene TRBV19 combines with J gene TRBJ2-7, with TRBD2 matching 7 bases. In germline, CDR1 is LNHDA, CDR2 SQIVND (reference sequence). The CDR3 has 15 residues. V gave up 4 bases and J gave up 2 bases; unmatched junction bases: 8. CDR3 sequence: CASSTSGGIPYEQYF. The DNA for the CDR3 is TGTGCCAGTAGTACGTCGGGGGGAATACCCTACGAGCAGTACTTC. Drawing the rest from reference TRBV19 and TRBJ2-7, the complete variable domain is DGGITQSPKYLFRKEGQNVTLSCEQNLNHDAMYWYRQDPGQGLRLIYYSQIVNDFQKGDIAEGYSVSREKKESFPLTVTSAQKNPTAFYLCASSTSGGIPYEQYFGPGTRLTVT.

This clone was found once. This chain links TRBV19 with TRBJ2-1; D is tentatively TRBD1 or TRBD2 (5 bases each). Germline lookup yields CDR1 LNHDA and CDR2 SQIVND (reference sequence). Trimming pared 3 bases from V and 10 bases from J, leaving 13 bases between. This CDR3 contains 13 residues. DNA of the CDR3: TGTGCCAGTAGTATCGGTGTGGGGACGGAGCAGTTCTTC. Amino acids: CASSIGVGTEQFF.

The chain couples TRBV4-2 to TRBJ2-3, with D tentatively TRBD1 (5 bases). The CDR3 spans 18 residues. V was clipped by 0 bases and J by 4 bases, with 20 bases between them. Germline CDR1 reads LGHNA; CDR2 reads YNFKEQ. The CDR3 is CASSQENQGHHPADTQYF. The CDR3 DNA is TGTGCCAGCAGCCAAGAAAACCAAGGACACCATCCGGCAGATACGCAGTATTTT.

This clone was seen only once. This chain uses TRBV4-1 with TRBJ2-7; D possibly corresponds to TRBD1 (6 bases). This CDR3 comprises 13 residues. Deletions cut 2 bases from V and 2 bases from J, with 7 bases between. Germline assignment: CDR1 MGHRA and CDR2 YSYEKL. CDR3 region: CASSQRTAYEQYF. CDR3 DNA: TGCGCCAGCAGCCAAAGGACAGCCTACGAGCAGTACTTC.

The chain is built from TRBV6-5 and TRBJ1-1; D not resolved. V shed 0 bases and J shed 1 base, with 3 bases lying between them. Germline V gene sequence: CDR1 MNHEY, CDR2 SVGAGI. CDR3 length equals 13 residues. The CDR3 here is CASSYSRNTEAFF. The CDR3 region has the DNA TGTGCCAGCAGTTACTCCAGGAACACTGAAGCTTTCTTT.

This chain uses TRBV6-5 with TRBJ2-3, with no clear D. Trimming cost V 6 bases and J 2 bases, with 12 bases left between them. There are 14 residues in the CDR3. Germline lookup yields CDR1 MNHEY and CDR2 SVGAGI. The CDR3 loop reads CASRSRFATDTQYF. CDR3 DNA: TGTGCCAGCAGGTCTCGTTTCGCCACAGATACGCAGTATTTT.

The chain uses TRBV19 and TRBJ1-6; perhaps TRBD1 as D (5 bases). V was cut by 3 bases and J by 9 bases, with 9 bases left in between. The CDR3 length is 13 residues. The germline CDR1 and CDR2 sequences are LNHDA and SQIVND (reference sequence). CDR3 DNA sequence: TGTGCCAGTAGTATCACAGGAGGTTCACCCCTCCACTTT. Amino acids: CASSITGGSPLHF.

V is TRBV5-1 and J is TRBJ2-7; 9 positions match TRBD1. V trimming: 4 bases; J trimming: 4 bases; junction bases outside the gene matches: 6. CDR3 length: 14 amino acids. Germline CDR1 is SGHRS and CDR2 is YFSETQ. CDR3 sequence reads: CASSPGTGKYEQYF. DNA of the CDR3: TGCGCCAGCAGCCCGGGGACAGGGAAGTACGAGCAGTACTTC.

This chain connects TRBV5-1 to TRBJ2-5; 9 bases match TRBD1. The CDR3 has 16 residues. Germline CDR1 and CDR2: SGHRS and YFSETQ. The ends lost 0 bases at V and 4 bases at J; junction bases unmatched: 7. The CDR3 is CASSLATGGLAETQYF. The CDR3 DNA reads TGCGCCAGCAGCTTGGCGACAGGGGGATTGGCAGAGACCCAGTACTTC.

J is TRBJ2-7 and V is TRBV14; TRBD1 agrees at 8 bases. CDR3 length: 14 amino acids. V dropped 1 base and J dropped 3; count of bases not matched to a gene: 2. The germline V gene encodes CDR1 SGHDN and CDR2 FVKESK. The CDR3 loop is CASSQVTGGYEQYF. CDR3 sequence (DNA): TGTGCCAGCAGCCAAGTAACAGGGGGCTACGAGCAGTACTTC.

V gene TRBV29-1 combines with J gene TRBJ2-5; D is unresolved. The better agreement between TRBJ2-7 and the DNA end casts doubt on the J call. The CDR3 spans 13 residues. In germline, CDR1 is SQVTM, CDR2 ANQGSEA. The CDR3 DNA reads as TGCAGCGTTGAGGGCCGCTCTCGGTACGAGCAGTACTTC. As protein: CSVEGRSRYEQYF.

This chain uses TRBV9 with TRBJ1-1; 7 bases agree with TRBD1. Germline trimming cut 0 bases from V and 3 bases from J; bases unmatched to any gene: 5. The CDR3 is made up of 15 amino acids. CDR1 and CDR2 from the germline V gene are SGDLS and YYNGEE. The CDR3 is CASSVVPRGDTEAFF. The CDR3 DNA follows: TGTGCCAGCAGCGTAGTTCCCAGGGGGGACACTGAAGCTTTCTTT.

V is TRBV27 and J is TRBJ2-1, with a weak D call TRBD1 (5 bases). V lost 10 bases and J 3 bases, leaving 13 bases between the germline ends. The CDR3 has 13 amino acids. Germline CDR1 reads MNHEY; CDR2 reads SMNVEV (reference sequence). DNA for the CDR3: TGTGCCACCATAAAGGACAACTACAATGAGCAGTTCTTC. Translation gives CATIKDNYNEQFF.

This sequence joins TRBV4-3 and TRBJ1-4; 8 nucleotides match TRBD1. Trimming took 3 bases from V and 1 from J; bases not matched to a gene: 1. The CDR3 extends over 15 amino acids. In germline, CDR1 is LGHNA, CDR2 YSLEER. The CDR3 region has the DNA TGCGCCAGCAGCCAGACAGGGGTAACTAATGAAAAACTGTTTTTT. As protein: CASSQTGVTNEKLFF.

The V gene is TRBV7-3, the J gene TRBJ2-3; D gene ambiguous. The CDR3 runs 12 residues. Germline-derived CDR1 and CDR2 are SGHTA and FQGTGA. Trimming pared 5 bases from V and 6 bases from J, leaving 9 bases between. The DNA for the CDR3 is TGTGCCAGCAGCAATTACCCGGATACGCAGTATTTT. Translating it yields CASSNYPDTQYF.